This T cell receptor (beta chain) is from a study of blood T cell repertoires in COVID-19. Study-wide background: PBMCs, B-cell-depleted T cells, or T cells provided the cDNA or gDNA that made up the material.

In the original workflow: The assay estimated nucleated cells by amplifying reference gene primers. Measured with immunoSEQ multiplex PCR; TCRdb has only the in-frame clones, and not every one. The DNA gave D and trimming, while V, J and clone size come from that table. The profile shows 140,000 to 150,000 clones, roughly 79% of them singletons. The germline V and J ends were trimmed by 3 bases and 4 bases, with 15 bases remaining between them. The CDR3 runs 15 residues. Germline CDR1 is MDHEN and CDR2 is SYDVKM. Material for sequencing was peripheral blood. The TCR comes from a woman aged 55-69 years with acute or convalescent COVID-19. This chain connects TRBV28 to TRBJ1-1; D is perhaps TRBD1 (5 bases). For the CDR3, the DNA is TGTGCCAGCAGTTTGGGGCGCGAAGCACGCACTGAAGCTTTCTTT. This gives the protein CASSLGREARTEAFF.